These 32 T cell receptor beta chains originate from one sample sequenced in a study of blood T cell repertoires in COVID-19. Libraries were prepared by immunoSEQ multiplex PCR; TCRdb keeps only in-frame clonotypes and omits some of them. Here the sample spans approximately 530,000 clones, 85% to 90% being singletons. Sample: peripheral blood. Receptor source: a woman aged 50 to 60 with COVID-19, enrolled during active disease.

The chain employs TRBV18 and TRBJ2-7; D is unclear. The CDR3 totals 14 residues. Germline V gene sequence: CDR1 KGHSH, CDR2 LQKENI. V lost 3 bases, J lost 2 bases, and 11 bases lay in between. The CDR3 spells CASSPAASTYEQYF. CDR3 DNA sequence: TGTGCCAGCTCACCGGCGGCATCCACCTACGAGCAGTACTTC.

The genes are TRBV10-1 and TRBJ2-5; 7 bases are a match to TRBD1. V trimming: 6 bases; J trimming: 3 bases; junction bases outside the gene matches: 13. The CDR3 is 16 residues long. Germline values: CDR1 WNHNN, CDR2 SYGVQD (reference sequence). The CDR3 DNA is TGCGCCAGCAGCCCTGACAGGGAGCCGAATGAAGAGACCCAGTACTTC. Its protein is CASSPDREPNEETQYF.

This sequence joins TRBV7-9 and TRBJ1-4; 10 positions agree with TRBD1. Germline V gene data show CDR1 as SEHNR and CDR2 as FQNEAQ (reference sequence). The V segment lost 4 bases and the J segment 10 bases; nucleotides outside the gene matches: 9. The CDR3 consists of 15 residues. CDR3 bases: TGTGCCAGCAGCTCAAGAGGGGACAGGGGAGGAAAACTGTTTTTT. The encoded protein is CASSSRGDRGGKLFF.

V is TRBV7-7 and J is TRBJ2-1; the D is unclear. Germline assignment: CDR1 SSHAT and CDR2 FNYEAQ (reference sequence). V gave up 1 base and J gave up 5 bases, with 6 bases separating them. CDR3 length: 13 residues. The CDR3 region has the DNA TGTGCCAGCAGCTTAGGACTGGACAATGAGCAGTTCTTC. This codes for CASSLGLDNEQFF.

This chain uses TRBV2 with TRBJ1-5; 10 bases map to TRBD1. J lost 4 bases, V lost 4 bases, and 7 bases had no gene match. Germline values: CDR1 SNHLY, CDR2 FYNNEI. This CDR3 is built from 16 residues. CDR3 sequence reads: CASSGRQGARNQPQHF. CDR3 DNA: TGTGCCAGCAGTGGCCGACAGGGGGCGAGAAATCAGCCCCAGCATTTT.

This chain uses TRBV20-1 with TRBJ1-2; D unresolved. Germline V CDR1 and CDR2: DFQATT, SNEGSKA (reference sequence). The CDR3 loop spans 15 amino acids. V lost 6 bases, J lost 8 bases, and 25 bases lay in between. The CDR3 nucleotides read TGCAGTGCCAGTGGACCGGAGGTGTACCGCTACGGCTACACCTTC. Translation gives CSASGPEVYRYGYTF.

The V gene is TRBV6-2 or TRBV6-3, the J gene TRBJ2-7, with 7 positions matching TRBD2. Per germline, CDR1 MNHEY and CDR2 SVGEGT. CDR3 length: 13 residues. The V segment lost 7 bases and the J segment 6 bases; nucleotides outside the gene matches: 9. The CDR3 DNA follows: TGTGCCAGCATCCCCTCGGGGGGAGGCGAGCAGTACTTC. Its protein product is CASIPSGGGEQYF.

The chain links TRBV28 to TRBJ1-4, with unresolved D. Between the trimmed V and J ends, which lost 2 bases and 0 bases, there was a span of 7 bases. Germline V gene sequence: CDR1 MDHEN, CDR2 SYDVKM. This CDR3 contains 15 residues. The CDR3 DNA sequence: TGTGCCAGCAGTTTACGAGACACAACTAATGAAAAACTGTTTTTT. Its translation: CASSLRDTTNEKLFF.

The chain uses TRBV25-1 and TRBJ1-2, with 7 bases that match TRBD1. V lost 6 bases and J lost 4; bases outside the gene matches: 5. The germline V gene has CDR1 MGHDK and CDR2 SYGVNS. This CDR3 contains 13 residues. DNA of the CDR3: TGTGCCAGCAGAAAGACAGGGAGCTATGGCTACACCTTC. Its translation is CASRKTGSYGYTF.

The rearrangement uses TRBV5-1 and TRBJ2-7; 8 bases agree with TRBD1. Looked up from germline, CDR1 is SGHRS and CDR2 is YFSETQ. The V gene end was trimmed by 0 bases and the J gene end by 7 bases; junction bases not matched to a gene: 12. The CDR3 is 16 amino acids. The CDR3 loop reads CASSLEGQGFGGEQYF. CDR3 DNA: TGCGCCAGCAGCTTGGAAGGACAGGGCTTCGGAGGTGAGCAGTACTTC.

CDR3 DNA: TGTGCTAGTGGTTTGGAGGGACTACCAAAGCGATCTGGGGCCTACAATGAGCAGTTCTTC. Protein: CASGLEGLPKRSGAYNEQFF. The chain links TRBV12-5 to TRBJ2-1; 7 positions agree with TRBD2. The germline gives CDR1 LGHNT, CDR2 FRNRAP. The CDR3 covers 20 residues. V lost 1 base and J lost 2; bases outside the gene matches: 17.

The chain recombines TRBV3-1 (or the pseudogene TRBV3-2) with TRBJ1-1; a possible D gene is TRBD1 (5 bases). Germline V gene data show CDR1 as LGHDT and CDR2 as YNNKEL (reference sequence). CDR3 size: 14 residues. V was pared by 2 bases and J by 1 base, with 8 bases between. DNA of the CDR3: TGTGCCAGCAGCCAAAGACAGTGGAACACTGAAGCTTTCTTT. It yields the protein CASSQRQWNTEAFF.

Only a few counts were recorded for this clone. The genes are TRBV19 and TRBJ1-6; D unclear. Trimming shortened V by 6 bases and J by 10 bases, and 19 bases separated the two germline ends. This CDR3 is built from 15 residues. Germline loops: CDR1 LNHDA, CDR2 SQIVND (reference sequence). The CDR3 DNA is TGTGCCAGTAGCATTTCAGCGTTAGAGGGATCACCCCTCCACTTT. It specifies CASSISALEGSPLHF.

V is TRBV29-1 and J is TRBJ1-3; tentatively, D is TRBD1 (6 bases). The CDR3 runs 13 residues. Germline loops: CDR1 SQVTM, CDR2 ANQGSEA. The CDR3 here is CSAGAHSGNTIYF. For the CDR3, the DNA is TGCAGTGCAGGGGCCCACTCTGGAAACACCATATATTTT.

The J gene is TRBJ2-7, the V gene TRBV29-1; D possibly corresponds to TRBD2 (5 bases). This CDR3 comprises 13 residues. Per the germline V gene, CDR1 is SQVTM and CDR2 is ANQGSEA. Trimming removed 5 bases at V and 6 bases at J, with 17 bases between. DNA for the CDR3: TGCAGCGTTTGTCCACGGACTCTCGGCGAGCAGTACTTC. Translated: CSVCPRTLGEQYF.

This clone was seen only once. The chain is built from TRBV29-1 and TRBJ2-3, with D possibly being TRBD1 (5 bases). Trimming took 4 bases from V and 3 from J, leaving 11 bases between them. CDR1 is SQVTM, CDR2 ANQGSEA, per germline. CDR3 length: 13 residues. The DNA of the CDR3 is TGCAGCGTTGTCGCCAGGGTTACAGATACGCAGTATTTT. The encoded protein is CSVVARVTDTQYF.

The CDR3 here is CASSLSAGENTEAFF. CDR3 DNA: TGCGCCAGCAGCTTAAGTGCGGGAGAGAACACTGAAGCTTTCTTT. The rearrangement joins TRBV5-1 to TRBJ1-1; unclear D gene. In germline, CDR1 is SGHRS, CDR2 YFSETQ. The CDR3 loop spans 15 amino acids. Trimming cost V 2 bases and J 1 base, with 12 bases left between them.

Of note for this clone: A junction end diverges from the germline sequence, so it may reflect a read error. The chain uses TRBV19 and TRBJ1-1; unclear D gene. This CDR3 spans 11 amino acids. Germline V gene sequence: CDR1 LNHDA, CDR2 SQIVND (reference sequence). The CDR3 DNA reads TGTGCCAGTAGTAATCCCCTGGGAGCCTGCTTT. Translating it yields CASSNPLGACF.

This rearrangement joins TRBV19 to TRBJ2-7; weak D call: TRBD2 (6 bases). Trimming cost V 3 bases and J 1 base, with 10 bases left between them. The CDR3 length is 14 residues. Germline CDR1 reads LNHDA; CDR2 reads SQIVND (reference sequence). Written as DNA, the CDR3 is TGTGCCAGTAGTATGGGACTTATTTCCTACGAGCAGTACTTC. Encoded protein: CASSMGLISYEQYF.

This clone has just one count. The chain links TRBV5-1 to TRBJ1-3; the match to TRBD1 covers 8 bases. V gave up 4 bases and J gave up 2 bases; unmatched junction bases: 8. This CDR3 has 16 amino acids. The germline V gene encodes CDR1 SGHRS and CDR2 YFSETQ. DNA for the CDR3: TGCGCCAGCAGCCCTGGACAGGGAAATCCTGGAAACACCATATATTTT. It translates to CASSPGQGNPGNTIYF.

This clone was detected only once. The chain is built from TRBV4-1 and TRBJ1-1; no firm D call. The germline V and J ends were trimmed by 0 bases and 6 bases, with 14 bases remaining between them. CDR1 and CDR2 (germline): MGHRA, YSYEKL. This CDR3 is 15 amino acids long. The CDR3 here is CASSQEVVSGPEAFF. As DNA, the CDR3 is TGCGCCAGCAGCCAAGAGGTGGTGAGCGGACCTGAAGCTTTCTTT.

A single count supports this clone. The rearrangement joins TRBV14 to TRBJ2-3, with TRBD1 identical over 8 bases. The CDR3 has 15 amino acids. Germline V lookup: CDR1 SGHDN, CDR2 FVKESK. The V and J ends lost 3 bases and 3 bases, in that order; junction bases with no gene match: 5. In DNA form, the CDR3 reads TGTGCCAGCAGCCACAGGGGGCAGGTTACAGATACGCAGTATTTT. This encodes CASSHRGQVTDTQYF.

DNA of the CDR3: TGTGCCAGCAGCGGCGGAGGTCGGGATGAGCAGTTCTTC. Encoded protein: CASSGGGRDEQFF. J is TRBJ2-1 and V is TRBV5-8; a possible D gene is TRBD2 (5 bases). V was shortened by 4 bases and J by 8 bases, with 13 bases between the two germline ends. Germline values: CDR1 SGHTS, CDR2 YDEGEE. The CDR3 totals 13 residues.

This chain connects TRBV10-2 to TRBJ1-1, with D hard to call. CDR1 is WSHSY, CDR2 SAAADI, per germline. Trimming pared 6 bases from V and 3 bases from J, leaving 8 bases between. The CDR3 is 12 residues long. The CDR3 DNA reads TGCGCCAGCAGGCCGCAGGACACTGAAGCTTTCTTT. The encoded protein is CASRPQDTEAFF.

Points on this clone: Distinct nucleotide sequences in the sample also encode this CDR3. The chain couples TRBV30 to TRBJ1-5, with D maybe TRBD1 (5 bases). Trimming took 2 bases from V and 2 from J, leaving 10 bases between them. Germline V lookup: CDR1 GTSNPN, CDR2 SVGIG (reference sequence). The CDR3 runs 14 residues. CDR3: CAWSPGGGNQPQHF. For the CDR3, the DNA is TGTGCCTGGAGTCCCGGGGGGGGCAATCAGCCCCAGCATTTT.

This clone was detected once. The V gene is TRBV7-8, the J gene TRBJ2-2; D remains unclear. Trimming left V 6 bases short and J 0 bases short, with 14 bases between. Germline loops: CDR1 SGHVS, CDR2 FQNEAQ. CDR3 length equals 16 residues. The CDR3, as DNA: TGTGCCAGCAGTCATAGTCCCGTCTCGAACACCGGGGAGCTGTTTTTT. Its translation: CASSHSPVSNTGELFF.

The V call is TRBV19, the J call TRBJ2-3, with 12 bases identical to TRBD1. This CDR3 has 17 amino acids. Germline trimming cut 7 bases from V and 4 bases from J; bases unmatched to any gene: 12. Germline CDR1 LNHDA, CDR2 SQIVND (reference sequence). Here the CDR3 reads CASMTGTGGAGADTQYF. DNA of the CDR3: TGTGCCAGTATGACCGGGACAGGGGGCGCCGGGGCAGATACGCAGTATTTT.

The rearrangement links TRBV11-2 to TRBJ1-2; possible D gene TRBD1, 6 bases. The V end lost 1 base, the J end lost 7 bases, and 10 bases lay between the germline ends. The germline V gene has CDR1 SGHAT and CDR2 FQNNGV. The CDR3 has 13 amino acids. CDR3 DNA: TGTGCCAGCAGCTTAGGGGGGCTTAGTGGCTACACCTTC. This gives the protein CASSLGGLSGYTF. Using reference TRBV11-2 and TRBJ1-2 for the parts outside the CDR3, the full variable domain is EAGVAQSPRYKIIEKRQSVAFWCNPISGHATLYWYQQILGQGPKLLIQFQNNGVVDDSQLPKDRFSAERLKGVDSTLKIQPAKLEDSAVYLCASSLGGLSGYTFGSGTRLTVV.

The gene calls are TRBV5-1 and TRBJ2-1; TRBD1 aligns across 10 bases. The CDR3 covers 15 residues. Germline values: CDR1 SGHRS, CDR2 YFSETQ. The ends lost 2 bases at V and 7 bases at J; junction bases unmatched: 6. In DNA form, the CDR3 reads TGCGCCAGCAGCTTACGACAGGGGGCATCAAATGAGCAGTTCTTC. It is translated as CASSLRQGASNEQFF.

A single count supports this clone. The CDR3 sequence: CASSLFVNSYEQYF. The DNA for the CDR3 is TGTGCCAGCAGCTTGTTTGTCAATTCCTACGAGCAGTACTTC. The chain has TRBV5-5 and TRBJ2-7; D ambiguous. The CDR3 has 14 residues. CDR1 is SGHKS and CDR2 is YYEKEE in the germline V gene (reference sequence). V gave up 1 base and J gave up 1 base, with 9 bases separating them.

The chain links TRBV29-1 to TRBJ2-1, with a tentative D call TRBD1 (6 bases). Germline CDR1 is SQVTM and CDR2 is ANQGSEA. The V end was cut by 4 bases, the J end by 6 bases, with 16 bases between. The CDR3 length is 14 residues. The CDR3 loop reads CSVGRTGSPNEQFF. CDR3 sequence (DNA): TGCAGCGTTGGCCGAACAGGGTCTCCCAATGAGCAGTTCTTC.

V is TRBV30 and J is TRBJ1-1; TRBD1 might be the D (6 bases). Germline CDR1 is GTSNPN and CDR2 is SVGIG (reference sequence). This CDR3 has 14 amino acids. V was clipped by 2 bases and J by 3 bases, with 13 bases between them. DNA of the CDR3: TGTGCCTGGAGTTACAGGGCAGGTGACACTGAAGCTTTCTTT. It translates to CAWSYRAGDTEAFF.